The source of this T cell receptor beta chain is a study of T cells in Graves' hyperthyroidism and ophthalmopathy. RNA transcripts served as the template for amplifying TCR beta CDR3 regions. First-round RT-PCR with HTBI primers amplified the TCR CDR3 region. TCRdb fed the multiplex PCR reads into MiXCR, producing one record per CDR3 protein. Seen here are 610,000 or so distinct CDR3 sequences, around 45% observed once, and the top ten hold 7.5% to 8.5%. There are 16 residues in the CDR3. With 1 base removed from V and 2 bases from J, the gap between germline ends came to 13 bases. Germline V gene data show CDR1 as KGHDR and CDR2 as SFDVKD.

The chain couples TRBV24-1 to TRBJ2-5; D uncertain. The sample taken for sequencing was peripheral blood or thyroid tissue (not recorded which). The sequence came from a woman between 18 and 29 years old with Graves' hyperthyroidism. The CDR3 sequence: CATSDLEEDLQETQYF. CDR3 DNA sequence: TGTGCCACCAGTGATTTAGAAGAAGATTTACAAGAGACCCAGTACTTC.